These 27 T cell receptor beta chains originate from one sample sequenced in a study of T-cell reconstitution after alpha-beta-depleted transplantation in children. Unique molecular identifiers were incorporated into the prepared TCRbeta library. Via MiXCR, TCRdb re-called the PCR reads, giving one row per CDR3 protein. The sample carries about 610,000 distinct CDR3 sequences, 10% recorded once. Here the sequenced sample was PBMCs from the stem cell graft donor, taken from the stem cell graft. Receptor source: a human donor who donated a stem cell graft to a child with acute myeloid leukemia.

In its sample, this clonotype was seen many times. This chain uses TRBV20-1 with TRBJ2-4; weak D call: TRBD1 (8 bases). V lost 3 bases, J lost 7 bases, and 22 bases lay in between. Germline V gives CDR1 DFQATT, CDR2 SNEGSKA (reference sequence). This CDR3 contains 16 residues. The CDR3 here is CSARASAGQGGNIQYF. In nucleotides, the CDR3 is TGCAGTGCTAGGGCATCAGCCGGACAGGGAGGGAACATTCAGTACTTC.

A few counts support this clonotype. The chain recombines TRBV5-1 with TRBJ2-2; no definite D call. Looked up from germline, CDR1 is SGHRS and CDR2 is YFSETQ. This CDR3 contains 14 residues. Deletions cut 0 bases from V and 6 bases from J, with 9 bases between. CDR3 sequence reads: CASSLEGAAGELFF. CDR3 bases: TGCGCCAGCAGCTTGGAAGGTGCGGCCGGGGAGCTGTTTTTT.

The chain uses TRBV29-1 and TRBJ1-2; D gene uncertain. From germline, CDR1 is SQVTM and CDR2 ANQGSEA. Deletions cut 6 bases from V and 8 bases from J, with 13 bases between. The CDR3 consists of 11 residues. This chain's CDR3 is CSVRDLGGYTF. The CDR3 DNA sequence: TGCAGCGTACGAGACCTGGGAGGCTACACCTTC. The variable domain in full, with the rest retrieved from reference TRBV29-1 and TRBJ1-2, is SAVISQKPSRDICQRGTSLTIQCQVDSQVTMMFWYRQQPGQSLTLIATANQGSEATYESGFVIDKFPISRPNLTFSTLTVSNMSPEDSSIYLCSVRDLGGYTFGSGTRLTVV.

This clonotype showed up many times. The chain recombines TRBV20-1 with TRBJ1-6; 8 positions match TRBD1. Germline values: CDR1 DFQATT, CDR2 SNEGSKA (reference sequence). The CDR3 is 12 residues long. Germline trimming cut 4 bases from V and 10 bases from J; bases unmatched to any gene: 3. In DNA, the CDR3 is TGCAGTGCTACGCAGGGGGCCTCACCCCTCCACTTT. The encoded protein is CSATQGASPLHF.

This rearrangement joins TRBV29-1 to TRBJ2-2, with a possible D match to TRBD1 (6 bases). Germline CDR1 SQVTM, CDR2 ANQGSEA. Between the trimmed V and J ends, which lost 4 bases and 6 bases, there was a span of 12 bases. This CDR3 has 13 residues. The CDR3 reads CSVAGTWAGELFF. As DNA, the CDR3 is TGCAGCGTTGCCGGGACATGGGCCGGGGAGCTGTTTTTT.

This clonotype was observed at least ten times. CDR3 residues: CASSPRGTSGSDVQFF. CDR3 sequence (DNA): TGTGCCAGCAGTCCCCGCGGCACTAGCGGGAGTGATGTGCAGTTCTTC. The chain carries TRBV6-2 or TRBV6-3 and TRBJ2-1, with TRBD2 identical over 11 bases. V dropped 5 bases and J dropped 12; count of bases not matched to a gene: 15. This CDR3 region has 16 residues. Germline V gene sequence: CDR1 MNHEY, CDR2 SVGEGT.

The chain carries TRBV3-1 and TRBJ2-6; D is perhaps TRBD1 (6 bases). V lost 5 bases to trimming and J lost 3 bases, with 8 bases between them. The germline CDR1 and CDR2 sequences are LGHDT and YNNKEL (reference sequence). The CDR3 covers 14 residues. The CDR3 DNA reads as TGTGCCAGCAGCGCAGGGGATGGGGCCAACGTCCTGACTTTC. It yields the protein CASSAGDGANVLTF. The variable domain in full, with the rest retrieved from reference TRBV3-1 and TRBJ2-6, is DTAVSQTPKYLVTQMGNDKSIKCEQNLGHDTMYWYKQDSKKFLKIMFSYNNKELIINETVPNRFSPKSPDKAHLNLHINSLELGDSAVYFCASSAGDGANVLTFGAGSRLTVL.

The CDR3 DNA reads TGCAGTGCTAGAGAGACAGGGGGCGTTTCTGGGGCCAACGTCCTGACTTTC. Translated: CSARETGGVSGANVLTF. The rearrangement joins TRBV20-1 to TRBJ2-6; 10 nucleotides match TRBD1. The CDR3 contains 17 residues. In germline, CDR1 is DFQATT, CDR2 SNEGSKA (reference sequence). Unmatched junction bases numbered 3, after V lost 0 bases and J lost 1 base.

The V gene is TRBV12-3 or TRBV12-4, the J gene TRBJ2-7, with 8 bases aligning to TRBD2. With 5 bases clipped from V and 0 bases from J, the junction kept 3 bases outside the gene matches. The CDR3 totals 14 residues. CDR3 nucleotides: TGTGCCAGCAGTCGACTAGCGCACTCCTACGAGCAGTACTTC. Translating gives CASSRLAHSYEQYF.

This clonotype was recorded many times. The J gene is TRBJ1-4, the V gene TRBV20-1; D is uncertain. In germline, CDR1 is DFQATT, CDR2 SNEGSKA (reference sequence). V lost 3 bases and J lost 7, with 15 bases in between. This CDR3 spans 14 amino acids. Here the CDR3 reads CSARGGPSGEKLFF. Here the CDR3 DNA reads TGCAGTGCTAGGGGTGGGCCTTCGGGTGAAAAACTGTTTTTT.

This clonotype was picked up a small number of times. This chain connects TRBV20-1 to TRBJ2-3; D perhaps matches TRBD1 (6 bases). This CDR3 comprises 15 residues. Deletions cut 1 base from V and 4 bases from J, with 15 bases between. The germline gives CDR1 DFQATT, CDR2 SNEGSKA (reference sequence). CDR3 amino acids: CSARVYRVGADTQYF. The CDR3 coding sequence is TGCAGTGCTAGAGTTTACAGGGTCGGCGCAGATACGCAGTATTTT.

This clonotype was seen only a few times. The V gene is TRBV28, the J gene TRBJ2-1, with 7 bases fitting TRBD2. Trimming cost V 4 bases and J 16 bases; bases outside gene matches: 25. This CDR3 spans 17 amino acids. Per the germline V gene, CDR1 is MDHEN and CDR2 is SYDVKM. CDR3 residues: CASSSLDRAGEVNERFF. DNA for the CDR3: TGTGCCAGCAGTTCCCTCGATCGGGCGGGAGAGGTGAATGAGCGTTTCTTC. Drawing the rest from reference TRBV28 and TRBJ2-1, the complete variable domain is DVKVTQSSRYLVKRTGEKVFLECVQDMDHENMFWYRQDPGLGLRLIYFSYDVKMKEKGDIPEGYSVSREKKERFSLILESASTNQTSMYLCASSSLDRAGEVNERFFGPGTRLTVL.

This clonotype was counted many times. The chain combines TRBV4-3 with TRBJ2-4, with D tentatively TRBD1 or TRBD2 (6 bases each). From germline, CDR1 is LGHNA and CDR2 YSLEER. The CDR3 covers 18 residues. V shed 1 base and J shed 0 bases, with 16 bases lying between them. This CDR3 is CASSQVNRGAGAKNIQYF. Written as DNA, the CDR3 is TGCGCCAGCAGCCAAGTTAATAGGGGGGCGGGAGCCAAAAACATTCAGTACTTC.

The rearrangement links TRBV9 to TRBJ1-4, with a tentative D call TRBD1 (5 bases). Trimming took off 3 bases at V and 8 bases at J, with 14 bases between the two ends. CDR3 length: 14 amino acids. Germline V gene data show CDR1 as SGDLS and CDR2 as YYNGEE. The CDR3 region has the DNA TGTGCCAGCAGCGCTGGGACGGTAGCGGAAAAACTGTTTTTT. This sequence encodes CASSAGTVAEKLFF.

This clonotype was counted a few times. The rearrangement uses TRBV6-1 and TRBJ2-7; 7 positions match TRBD1. Germline values: CDR1 MNHNS, CDR2 SASEGT. The CDR3 loop spans 16 amino acids. V was clipped by 8 bases and J by 2 bases; unmatched bases: 15. CDR3 sequence (DNA): TGTGCCAGCTGCGCCCTTGGAGCGACAGGGACCTACGAGCAGTACTTC. Protein sequence: CASCALGATGTYEQYF.

In this sample, this clonotype turned up a few times. CDR3 nucleotide sequence: TGTGCCAGCAGTAGGACCTCTAGCACAGATACGCAGTATTTT. Its protein is CASSRTSSTDTQYF. The chain combines TRBV6-1 with TRBJ2-3, with unresolved D. V was cut by 5 bases and J by 0 bases, with 9 bases left in between. The CDR3 totals 14 residues. CDR1 is MNHNS, CDR2 SASEGT, per germline.

This clonotype has only a few counts. The chain carries TRBV3-1 and TRBJ2-2; 10 bases map to TRBD2. Germline CDR1 and CDR2: LGHDT and YNNKEL (reference sequence). Trimming at V came to 4 bases and at J to 6 bases, leaving 5 bases not matched to a gene. The CDR3 is made up of 15 amino acids. CDR3 loop: CASSRSGREAGELFF. The DNA of the CDR3 is TGTGCCAGCAGCCGCAGCGGGAGGGAAGCCGGGGAGCTGTTTTTT.

This clonotype was found a few times. J is TRBJ1-1 and V is TRBV2, with D possibly matching TRBD1 (5 bases). Germline CDR1 SNHLY, CDR2 FYNNEI. Trimming cost V 2 bases and J 2 bases, with 12 bases left between them. CDR3 length equals 15 residues. The CDR3 spells CASSERQGSNTEAFF. CDR3 sequence (DNA): TGTGCCAGCAGTGAAAGGCAGGGAAGTAACACTGAAGCTTTCTTT.

This chain joins TRBV12-3 or TRBV12-4 and TRBJ2-2; 9 positions agree with TRBD1. CDR3 length: 18 residues. Trimming took 8 bases from V and 0 from J; bases not matched to a gene: 13. CDR3 region: CASWGTGGTQANTGELFF. The CDR3 nucleotides read TGTGCCAGCTGGGGAACAGGGGGCACTCAGGCGAACACCGGGGAGCTGTTTTTT.

The chain couples TRBV29-1 to TRBJ2-5; tentative D call: TRBD2 (7 bases). The CDR3 runs 14 residues. The germline gives CDR1 SQVTM, CDR2 ANQGSEA. Trimming removed 0 bases from V and 6 bases from J, with 14 bases in between. Here the CDR3 DNA reads TGCAGCGTTGAAGAAGGGGGGGGCGGCCAGACCCAGTACTTC. It encodes CSVEEGGGGQTQYF.

V gene TRBV7-6 combines with J gene TRBJ1-5; D not resolved. The CDR3 consists of 15 residues. V shed 1 base and J shed 5 bases, with 12 bases lying between them. Germline loops: CDR1 SGHVS, CDR2 FNYEAQ. In DNA form, the CDR3 reads TGTGCCAGCAGCTTAGTACATTTGAGGGATCAGCCCCAGCATTTT. Encoded protein: CASSLVHLRDQPQHF.

This chain connects TRBV4-2 to TRBJ2-2, with D perhaps matching TRBD1 or TRBD2 (6 bases each). Trimming pared 0 bases from V and 5 bases from J, leaving 13 bases between. CDR1 LGHNA and CDR2 YNFKEQ come from the germline V gene. The CDR3 runs to 16 residues. CDR3 bases: TGTGCCAGCAGCCAAGATAAGGGGGAGGAAACCGGGGAGCTGTTTTTT. Amino acid sequence: CASSQDKGEETGELFF.

This clonotype appeared many times. The chain recombines TRBV4-3 with TRBJ2-3, with 9 bases identical to TRBD2. The CDR3 has 16 residues. CDR1 LGHNA and CDR2 YSLEER come from the germline V gene. V lost 5 bases and J lost 2; bases outside the gene matches: 8. The CDR3 reads CASSVITSGLTDTQYF. DNA for the CDR3: TGCGCCAGCAGCGTAATTACTAGCGGGCTCACAGATACGCAGTATTTT.

The chain links TRBV7-3 to TRBJ2-2; no clear D. This CDR3 has 15 residues. CDR1 is SGHTA and CDR2 is FQGTGA in the germline V gene. Trimming stripped 2 bases from V and 6 bases from J, with 13 bases between. The CDR3: CASSLEASHAGELFF. CDR3 nucleotide sequence: TGTGCCAGCAGCTTAGAAGCTAGTCATGCCGGGGAGCTGTTTTTT.

There are many counts of this clonotype. This chain joins TRBV20-1 and TRBJ2-7, with D possibly being TRBD2 (6 bases). V was clipped by 0 bases and J by 4 bases, with 16 bases between them. The CDR3 runs 15 residues. Germline V gene sequence: CDR1 DFQATT, CDR2 SNEGSKA (reference sequence). In DNA, the CDR3 is TGCAGTGCTAGAGATTCCGACGGGAGTTTGTACGAGCAGTACTTC. Protein product: CSARDSDGSLYEQYF.

The chain is built from TRBV7-9 and TRBJ1-1; D unresolved. Trimming pared 3 bases from V and 3 bases from J, leaving 8 bases between. The length of the CDR3 is 13 residues. Germline-derived CDR1 and CDR2 are SEHNR and FQNEAQ (reference sequence). The chain's CDR3 is CASSFMTYTEAFF. DNA for the CDR3: TGTGCCAGCAGCTTTATGACTTACACTGAAGCTTTCTTT. Based on the CDR3 plus reference TRBV7-9 and TRBJ1-1, the full variable domain is DTGVSQNPRHKITKRGQNVTFRCDPISEHNRLYWYRQTLGQGPEFLTYFQNEAQLEKSRLLSDRFSAERPKGSFSTLEIQRTEQGDSAMYLCASSFMTYTEAFFGQGTRLTVV.

The CDR3: CASVSPRTSGRRAVQYF. The DNA of the CDR3 is TGTGCCAGCGTCTCACCTCGGACTAGCGGGAGGCGCGCTGTTCAGTACTTC. The chain links TRBV6-2 or TRBV6-3 to TRBJ2-4, with 14 bases that match TRBD2. The CDR3 spans 17 residues. Germline V lookup: CDR1 MNHEY, CDR2 SVGEGT. Losses at the gene ends were 8 bases for V and 11 bases for J; bases not matched to a gene: 17.